The rows below give T cell receptor beta chains drawn from one sample of a study of long-term antiretroviral therapy in people with HIV. TCRdb's copy holds only in-frame clones and misses some; the assay was immunoSEQ multiplex PCR. The sample has 15,000 to 20,000 clones, over 70% seen once. The sample was unsorted PBMCs, taken 2.1 to 2.2 years before starting antiretroviral therapy. The receptors originated from a man aged 25 to 40 with HIV. Both conserved end residues are part of each CDR3. The order of the fields is J gene, D gene, V gene, clone size, CDR3 protein, CDR3 DNA. D genes are given only for firm matches. Rows may omit the clone size; those that give it use once, few, many or a size class.

j_gene: TRBJ2-7; d_gene: .; v_gene: TRBV9; abundance: .; CDR3aa: CASSVTPESEQYF; CDR3nt: TGTGCCAGCAGCGTAACCCCGGAGTCCGAGCAGTACTTC
j_gene: TRBJ1-1; d_gene: .; v_gene: TRBV28; abundance: .; CDR3aa: CASRNRVFTEAFF; CDR3nt: TGTGCCAGCAGAAACAGGGTATTCACTGAAGCTTTCTTT
j_gene: TRBJ2-1; d_gene: .; v_gene: TRBV14; abundance: .; CDR3aa: CASSQAWGSYNEQFF; CDR3nt: TGTGCCAGCAGCCAAGCTTGGGGTTCCTACAATGAGCAGTTCTTC
j_gene: TRBJ2-3; d_gene: TRBD2; v_gene: TRBV11-2; abundance: .; CDR3aa: CASSILGAGGARTQYF; CDR3nt: TGTGCCAGCAGCATCCTCGGGGCGGGGGGCGCGAGGACGCAGTATTTT
j_gene: TRBJ2-7; d_gene: .; v_gene: TRBV5-1; abundance: .; CDR3aa: CASSLGALMGEQYF; CDR3nt: TGCGCCAGCAGCTTGGGGGCCCTCATGGGGGAGCAGTACTTC
j_gene: TRBJ2-7; d_gene: .; v_gene: TRBV9; abundance: few; CDR3aa: CAGGRYEQYF; CDR3nt: TGTGCCGGGGGTCGTTACGAGCAGTACTTC
j_gene: TRBJ1-5; d_gene: .; v_gene: TRBV6-1; abundance: .; CDR3aa: CASSDMWDTYSNQPQHF; CDR3nt: TGTGCCAGCAGTGACATGTGGGACACGTATAGCAATCAGCCCCAGCATTTT
j_gene: TRBJ2-6; d_gene: .; v_gene: TRBV5-4; abundance: .; CDR3aa: CASSAAANVLTF; CDR3nt: TGTGCCAGCAGCGCGGCGGCCAACGTCCTGACTTTC
j_gene: TRBJ1-5; d_gene: .; v_gene: TRBV5-1; abundance: .; CDR3aa: CASSFGGLGQPQHF; CDR3nt: TGCGCCAGCAGCTTCGGGGGGCTCGGTCAGCCCCAGCATTTT
j_gene: TRBJ1-5; d_gene: .; v_gene: TRBV25-1; abundance: few; CDR3aa: CASSDKQAHQPQHF; CDR3nt: TGTGCCAGCAGTGATAAACAGGCCCATCAGCCCCAGCATTTT
j_gene: TRBJ1-5; d_gene: .; v_gene: TRBV6-6; abundance: few; CDR3aa: CASKLAGQNQPQHF; CDR3nt: TGTGCCAGCAAGTTGGCAGGGCAGAATCAGCCCCAGCATTTT
j_gene: TRBJ1-5; d_gene: .; v_gene: TRBV19; abundance: .; CDR3aa: CATSAVNSNQPQHF; CDR3nt: TGTGCCACCTCGGCGGTCAATAGCAATCAGCCCCAGCATTTT
j_gene: TRBJ2-7; d_gene: .; v_gene: TRBV11-2; abundance: .; CDR3aa: CASSSGTWAYEQYF; CDR3nt: TGTGCCAGCAGCTCAGGGACTTGGGCTTACGAGCAGTACTTC
j_gene: TRBJ1-1; d_gene: .; v_gene: TRBV29-1; abundance: .; CDR3aa: CSAEGERSAEAFF; CDR3nt: TGCAGCGCTGAGGGGGAAAGGTCTGCTGAAGCTTTCTTT
j_gene: TRBJ2-3; d_gene: .; v_gene: TRBV2; abundance: .; CDR3aa: CASSSGLESTDTQYF; CDR3nt: TGTGCCAGCAGTAGCGGGTTAGAGAGCACAGATACGCAGTATTTT
j_gene: TRBJ2-7; d_gene: TRBD1; v_gene: TRBV27; abundance: .; CDR3aa: CAVGTGVPYEQYF; CDR3nt: TGTGCCGTCGGGACAGGGGTCCCCTACGAGCAGTACTTC
j_gene: TRBJ2-7; d_gene: .; v_gene: TRBV2; abundance: .; CDR3aa: CASVFSDSYEQYF; CDR3nt: TGTGCCAGCGTTTTCTCAGACTCCTACGAGCAGTACTTC
j_gene: TRBJ2-2; d_gene: TRBD2; v_gene: TRBV28; abundance: .; CDR3aa: CASSFVRTSGRPLTGELFF; CDR3nt: TGTGCCAGCAGTTTCGTCCGGACTAGCGGGAGACCTCTTACCGGGGAGCTGTTTTTT
j_gene: TRBJ2-7; d_gene: TRBD1; v_gene: TRBV15; abundance: once; CDR3aa: CATSRDYTTGLGQYF; CDR3nt: TGTGCCACCAGCAGAGACTATACGACAGGGTTAGGGCAGTACTTC
j_gene: TRBJ1-6; d_gene: .; v_gene: TRBV27; abundance: .; CDR3aa: CASSLLGSPLHF; CDR3nt: TGTGCCAGCAGTTTATTAGGTTCACCCCTCCACTTT
j_gene: TRBJ1-2; d_gene: .; v_gene: TRBV19; abundance: .; CDR3aa: CASSISMADYGYTF; CDR3nt: TGTGCCAGTAGTATAAGTATGGCAGACTATGGCTACACCTTC
j_gene: TRBJ2-7; d_gene: .; v_gene: TRBV27; abundance: .; CDR3aa: CASRRGGVGEQYF; CDR3nt: TGTGCCAGCAGAAGAGGGGGGGTAGGCGAGCAGTACTTC
j_gene: TRBJ1-1; d_gene: .; v_gene: TRBV7-3; abundance: .; CDR3aa: CASSEGKMNTEAFF; CDR3nt: TGTGCCAGCAGCGAGGGAAAAATGAACACTGAAGCTTTCTTT
j_gene: TRBJ2-5; d_gene: TRBD1; v_gene: TRBV29-1; abundance: once; CDR3aa: CSVEGTGGRAQETQYF; CDR3nt: TGCAGCGTTGAAGGGACAGGTGGTAGGGCCCAAGAGACCCAGTACTTC
j_gene: TRBJ1-1; d_gene: .; v_gene: TRBV19; abundance: .; CDR3aa: CASIAGTANTEAFF; CDR3nt: TGTGCCAGTATAGCCGGGACGGCGAACACTGAAGCTTTCTTT
j_gene: TRBJ2-7; d_gene: .; v_gene: TRBV28; abundance: .; CDR3aa: CASSLFEGGLSYEQYF; CDR3nt: TGTGCCAGCAGTTTGTTTGAGGGAGGCCTCTCCTACGAGCAGTACTTC
j_gene: TRBJ2-1; d_gene: TRBD2; v_gene: TRBV18; abundance: .; CDR3aa: CASSPPNLGTSGHNEQFF; CDR3nt: TGTGCCAGCTCACCTCCTAACCTCGGGACTAGCGGACACAATGAGCAGTTCTTC
j_gene: TRBJ2-5; d_gene: .; v_gene: TRBV7-2; abundance: .; CDR3aa: CASSSSWAQYF; CDR3nt: TGTGCCAGCAGCTCCTCTTGGGCCCAGTACTTC
j_gene: TRBJ1-2; d_gene: .; v_gene: TRBV28; abundance: .; CDR3aa: CASRPGVPGYTF; CDR3nt: TGTGCCAGCAGACCCGGAGTGCCTGGCTACACCTTC
j_gene: TRBJ1-2; d_gene: .; v_gene: TRBV28; abundance: .; CDR3aa: CASRTGSYGYTF; CDR3nt: TGTGCCAGCAGGACGGGGAGCTATGGCTACACCTTC
j_gene: TRBJ2-3; d_gene: TRBD2; v_gene: TRBV19; abundance: .; CDR3aa: CASSRLAGVGTDTQYF; CDR3nt: TGTGCCAGTAGTCGACTAGCGGGAGTGGGCACAGATACGCAGTATTTT
j_gene: TRBJ1-2; d_gene: .; v_gene: TRBV11-2; abundance: .; CDR3aa: CASSLDRQLSVGYTF; CDR3nt: TGTGCCAGCAGCTTAGATCGACAGCTCTCAGTCGGCTACACCTTC
j_gene: TRBJ2-2; d_gene: .; v_gene: TRBV7-8; abundance: .; CDR3aa: CASSLVGGELFF; CDR3nt: TGTGCCAGCAGCTTAGTTGGCGGGGAGCTGTTTTTT
j_gene: TRBJ2-2; d_gene: .; v_gene: TRBV6-5; abundance: .; CDR3aa: CASSPRRGTGELFF; CDR3nt: TGTGCCAGCAGCCCCCGGAGGGGCACCGGGGAGCTGTTTTTT
j_gene: TRBJ2-5; d_gene: TRBD2; v_gene: TRBV28; abundance: .; CDR3aa: CASSLLAGGPQETQYF; CDR3nt: TGTGCCAGCAGTTTATTGGCGGGGGGCCCTCAAGAGACCCAGTACTTC
j_gene: TRBJ2-4; d_gene: TRBD1; v_gene: TRBV13; abundance: .; CDR3aa: CASSVQTGPKNIQYF; CDR3nt: TGTGCCAGCAGCGTCCAGACAGGGCCAAAAAACATTCAGTACTTC
j_gene: TRBJ2-7; d_gene: .; v_gene: TRBV18; abundance: .; CDR3aa: CASSPDTNYEQYF; CDR3nt: TGTGCCAGCTCACCGGACACGAACTACGAGCAGTACTTC
j_gene: TRBJ2-7; d_gene: .; v_gene: TRBV5-1; abundance: .; CDR3aa: CASSSNWGAEQYF; CDR3nt: TGCGCCAGCAGCTCAAACTGGGGGGCCGAGCAGTACTTC
j_gene: TRBJ2-7; d_gene: .; v_gene: TRBV25-1; abundance: .; CDR3aa: CASSDYAGTSFRPYEQYF; CDR3nt: TGTGCCAGCAGTGATTACGCCGGGACTTCATTCCGACCCTACGAGCAGTACTTC
j_gene: TRBJ2-3; d_gene: .; v_gene: TRBV6-1; abundance: .; CDR3aa: CASSEDLLGTDTQYF; CDR3nt: TGTGCCAGCAGTGAAGATCTGCTGGGCACAGATACGCAGTATTTT
j_gene: TRBJ2-3; d_gene: TRBD2; v_gene: TRBV6-1; abundance: few; CDR3aa: CASSELAGGLDTQYF; CDR3nt: TGTGCCAGCAGTGAACTAGCGGGGGGGCTAGATACGCAGTATTTT
j_gene: TRBJ1-1; d_gene: .; v_gene: TRBV11-2; abundance: .; CDR3aa: CASRILRGEAFF; CDR3nt: TGTGCCAGCAGAATTCTTCGGGGGGAAGCTTTCTTT
j_gene: TRBJ2-1; d_gene: TRBD2; v_gene: TRBV7-2; abundance: .; CDR3aa: CASSPLPSGLEQFF; CDR3nt: TGTGCCAGCAGCCCCCTGCCTAGCGGGCTCGAGCAGTTCTTC
j_gene: TRBJ2-7; d_gene: .; v_gene: TRBV29-1; abundance: .; CDR3aa: CSAGGGGFYEQYF; CDR3nt: TGCAGCGCCGGCGGCGGGGGCTTCTACGAGCAGTACTTC
j_gene: TRBJ1-2; d_gene: TRBD1; v_gene: TRBV29-1; abundance: few; CDR3aa: CSVIRDRVNYGYTF; CDR3nt: TGCAGCGTTATCCGGGACAGAGTTAACTATGGCTACACCTTC
j_gene: TRBJ1-6; d_gene: TRBD1; v_gene: TRBV9; abundance: .; CDR3aa: CASSVGGQGSPLHF; CDR3nt: TGTGCCAGCAGCGTAGGGGGACAGGGTTCACCCCTCCACTTT
j_gene: TRBJ1-1; d_gene: .; v_gene: TRBV19; abundance: once; CDR3aa: CASNEGSSAEAFF; CDR3nt: TGTGCCAGTAATGAGGGGTCTTCTGCTGAAGCTTTCTTT
j_gene: TRBJ1-1; d_gene: .; v_gene: TRBV5-6; abundance: .; CDR3aa: CASSLAVSTEAFF; CDR3nt: TGTGCCAGCAGCTTGGCAGTAAGCACTGAAGCTTTCTTT
j_gene: TRBJ1-6; d_gene: .; v_gene: TRBV7-6; abundance: .; CDR3aa: CASSLSTGRGNSPLHF; CDR3nt: TGTGCCAGCAGCTTATCGACTGGGAGAGGTAATTCACCCCTCCACTTT
j_gene: TRBJ1-3; d_gene: .; v_gene: TRBV6-6; abundance: .; CDR3aa: CASRKGSAGAGNTIYF; CDR3nt: TGTGCCAGCAGGAAAGGCTCGGCAGGGGCTGGAAACACCATATATTTT
j_gene: TRBJ1-1; d_gene: .; v_gene: TRBV7-6; abundance: .; CDR3aa: CASSADMNTEAFF; CDR3nt: TGTGCCAGCAGCGCCGACATGAACACTGAAGCTTTCTTT
j_gene: TRBJ2-5; d_gene: .; v_gene: TRBV11-3; abundance: .; CDR3aa: CASSLADGETQYF; CDR3nt: TGTGCCAGCAGCTTAGCAGACGGGGAGACCCAGTACTTC
j_gene: TRBJ1-1; d_gene: TRBD1; v_gene: TRBV10-2; abundance: large; CDR3aa: CASSGQDYTEAFF; CDR3nt: TGCGCCAGTTCGGGACAGGATTACACTGAAGCTTTCTTT